Below are 16 T cell receptor beta chains sequenced from a single sample in a study of glioma-infiltrating T cells. Using RNA template, CDR3s of TCR alpha and beta were amplified with iRepertoire arm-PCR. One entry per CDR3 protein results from TCRdb running MiXCR on the multiplex PCR reads. Among more than 85,000 distinct CDR3 sequences listed, around a quarter were seen once. Material: glioma tissue, nonneoplastic brain tissue, or PBMCs (not recorded which). The source of these receptors is a human donor with low-grade glioma or glioblastoma, undergoing nonglioma brain surgery, or in good health (not recorded which).

This clonotype appeared many times. The rearrangement uses TRBV4-2 and TRBJ1-6; D is ambiguous. From germline, CDR1 is LGHNA and CDR2 YNFKEQ. V was cut by 0 bases and J by 9 bases, with 12 bases left in between. CDR3 length: 15 residues. CDR3: CASSQDGSGTSPLHF. The CDR3, as DNA: TGTGCCAGCAGCCAAGATGGTTCAGGAACTTCACCCCTCCACTTT.

This clonotype is a singleton in its sample. This may be a read error: a much more frequent sequence differs by one nucleotide. The rearrangement uses TRBV4-1 and TRBJ2-1; 7 bases match TRBD2. The CDR3 has 17 amino acids. V gave up 0 bases and J gave up 2 bases; unmatched junction bases: 7. From germline, CDR1 is MGHRA and CDR2 YSYEKL. The CDR3 loop reads CASSQDFGGSPYNEQFF. CDR3 DNA: TGCGCCAGCAGCCAAGATTTCGGCGGGAGCCCCTACAATGAGCAGTTCTTC.

This clonotype was recorded at least ten times. The chain carries TRBV7-2 and TRBJ2-3; the D is unclear. The CDR3 covers 15 residues. The germline V gene encodes CDR1 SGHTA and CDR2 FQGNSA. V dropped 2 bases and J dropped 0 bases, with 9 bases sitting between them. CDR3 in amino acids: CASSLTQFSTDTQYF. The CDR3 DNA follows: TGTGCCAGCAGCTTAACTCAGTTCAGCACAGATACGCAGTATTTT.

In its sample, this clonotype was seen many times. The genes are TRBV28 and TRBJ1-6, with no clear D. The germline V and J ends were trimmed by 0 bases and 3 bases, with 6 bases remaining between them. This CDR3 spans 15 amino acids. The germline V gene has CDR1 MDHEN and CDR2 SYDVKM. CDR3 sequence reads: CASSLWGIYNSPLHF. As DNA, the CDR3 is TGTGCCAGCAGTTTATGGGGGATCTATAATTCACCCCTCCACTTT.

This clonotype was counted many times. This chain uses TRBV20-1 with TRBJ2-1, with D perhaps being TRBD1 or TRBD2 (5 bases each). The CDR3 length is 17 residues. The V and J ends lost 1 base and 7 bases respectively, with 23 bases between them. The V gene's germline CDR1 is DFQATT and CDR2 SNEGSKA (reference sequence). The DNA for the CDR3 is TGCAGTGCTAGAGGAACGCCCCGGGGACCCCTAGGGAATGAGCAGTTCTTC. It specifies CSARGTPRGPLGNEQFF.

This clonotype was recorded many times. The chain links TRBV6-2 or TRBV6-3 to TRBJ2-7, with 7 bases aligning to TRBD2. The CDR3 has 15 amino acids. V was clipped by 4 bases and J by 3 bases; unmatched bases: 9. In germline, CDR1 is MNHEY, CDR2 SVGEGT. The CDR3 nucleotides read TGTGCCAGCAGTTCCATCCGGGACTACTACTACGAGCAGTACTTC. Translated: CASSSIRDYYYEQYF.

This clonotype was counted between two and nine times. The chain recombines TRBV7-9 with TRBJ2-5, with D tentatively TRBD2 (7 bases). V lost 1 base to trimming and J lost 4 bases, with 13 bases between them. The CDR3 is 15 amino acids. CDR1 SEHNR and CDR2 FQNEAQ come from the germline V gene (reference sequence). CDR3 bases: TGTGCCAGCAGCTTAGACGGGGGGCCTGGAGAGACCCAGTACTTC. It codes for CASSLDGGPGETQYF.

This clonotype was observed at least ten times. This rearrangement joins TRBV5-4 to TRBJ1-2, with 10 bases lining up with TRBD1. V was pared by 5 bases and J by 5 bases, with 6 bases of the junction left unmatched. The CDR3 is 14 residues long. Per the germline V gene, CDR1 is SGHNT and CDR2 is YYREEE (reference sequence). CDR3 loop: CASSFDRGLYGYTF. The CDR3 DNA reads as TGTGCCAGCAGTTTCGACAGGGGGCTGTATGGCTACACCTTC.

The rearrangement joins TRBV2 to TRBJ1-6, with D tentatively TRBD1 (5 bases). Germline lookup yields CDR1 SNHLY and CDR2 FYNNEI. V gave up 4 bases and J gave up 18 bases, with 25 bases separating them. This CDR3 has 15 residues. The CDR3 coding sequence is TGTGCCAGCAGTGTGGACACGGCCAAGAATTCAACCCACCACTTT. This codes for CASSVDTAKNSTHHF. Full variable domain (rest looked up from reference TRBV2 and TRBJ1-6): EPEVTQTPSHQVTQMGQEVILRCVPISNHLYFYWYRQILGQKVEFLVSFYNNEISEKSEIFDDQFSVERPDGSNFTLKIRSTKLEDSAMYFCASSVDTAKNSTHHFGNGTRLTVT.

J is TRBJ2-1 and V is TRBV6-1, with unresolved D. The CDR3 sequence is 12 residues long. The germline CDR1 and CDR2 sequences are MNHNS and SASEGT. DNA of the CDR3: TGTGACAGAAGGGCGGTACTAAATGAGCAGTTCTTC. It specifies CDRRAVLNEQFF.

This clonotype was found many times. The V gene is TRBV6-1, the J gene TRBJ1-1, with 7 bases aligning to TRBD1. Trimming cost V 3 bases and J 3 bases; bases outside gene matches: 4. The CDR3 consists of 14 residues. The V gene's germline CDR1 is MNHNS and CDR2 SASEGT. The CDR3 region has the DNA TGTGCCAGCAGTGATGGACAGGCTTACACTGAAGCTTTCTTT. It translates to CASSDGQAYTEAFF.

This clonotype was detected many times. The chain carries TRBV7-2 and TRBJ2-1; TRBD1 is a possible D gene (5 bases). Germline values: CDR1 SGHTA, CDR2 FQGNSA. The CDR3 length is 14 residues. The ends were cut back, 5 bases at V and 4 bases at J, with 12 bases in the middle. The CDR3 region is CASSRFTGYNEQFF. As DNA, the CDR3 is TGTGCCAGCAGCAGATTCACAGGATACAATGAGCAGTTCTTC.

This clonotype was recorded at least ten times. The chain uses TRBV20-1 and TRBJ2-1; 7 nucleotides match TRBD2. V shed 1 base, J shed 2 bases, and the junction held 8 bases outside the gene matches. The CDR3 consists of 16 residues. The germline V gene encodes CDR1 DFQATT and CDR2 SNEGSKA (reference sequence). The CDR3, as DNA: TGCAGTGCTAGAGGGGAGGGCGGGATAGCCTACAATGAGCAGTTCTTC. It translates to CSARGEGGIAYNEQFF.

This clonotype was counted ten times or more. A junction end diverges from the germline sequence, so it may reflect a read error. V usage is TRBV28 and J usage is TRBJ1-1, with no clear D. Germline CDR1 MDHEN, CDR2 SYDVKM. CDR3 length: 17 residues. CDR3 sequence reads: CASSSLPGLMKNTETFF. CDR3 DNA sequence: TGTGCCAGCAGTTCCCTCCCCGGACTGATGAAAAACACTGAAACTTTCTTT.

Notes on this clonotype: One base away lies a much larger clone, so this may be a sequencing read error. The CDR3 nucleotides are TGTACCAGCATGGGTGGAAACACCATATATTTT. It codes for CTSMGGNTIYF. The genes are TRBV2 and TRBJ1-3; D is undetermined. Germline V lookup: CDR1 SNHLY, CDR2 FYNNEI. The CDR3 has 11 amino acids.

Remarks on this clonotype: A much larger clonotype is one base distant, so this may be a read error. The gene calls are TRBV29-1 and TRBJ2-2; TRBD1 is a possible D gene (6 bases). The CDR3 has 17 amino acids. Germline CDR1 reads SQVTM; CDR2 reads ANQGSEA. Trimming removed 4 bases at V and 3 bases at J, with 21 bases between. CDR3 in DNA: TGCAGCGTTGGCCCGACATTGGGACACGGGGACACCGGGGAGCTGTTTTTT. As protein: CSVGPTLGHGDTGELFF.